The 13 T cell receptor beta chains in this list originate from one sample, sequenced in a study of blood T cell repertoires in COVID-19. TCRdb's table, derived via immunoSEQ multiplex PCR, lists solely in-frame clones and lacks some. Here the sample spans around 100,000 clones, 65% to 80% being singletons. The specimen was peripheral blood. The receptors stem from an older man with active or convalescent COVID-19.

The CDR3 nucleotides read TGTGCCTGGAGTGCACCGGGGGTTCTCGCCTACGAGCAGTACTTC. It yields the protein CAWSAPGVLAYEQYF. The chain recombines TRBV30 with TRBJ2-7; a possible D gene is TRBD2 (6 bases). The CDR3 has 15 residues. V lost 1 base, J lost 2 bases, and 15 bases lay in between. Germline V lookup: CDR1 GTSNPN, CDR2 SVGIG (reference sequence).

The chain combines TRBV5-5 with TRBJ2-4; 8 nucleotides line up with TRBD1. This CDR3 is built from 16 residues. V lost 0 bases, J lost 8 bases, and 10 bases stayed unmatched. Germline loops: CDR1 SGHKS, CDR2 YYEKEE (reference sequence). The CDR3 sequence: CASSLEHGQGGDIQYF. CDR3 nucleotides: TGTGCCAGCAGCTTGGAGCACGGACAGGGAGGCGACATTCAGTACTTC.

The V call is TRBV5-1, the J call TRBJ2-2; 9 bases fit TRBD1. Unmatched junction bases numbered 4, after V lost 7 bases and J lost 0 bases. The CDR3 has 15 amino acids. Germline lookup yields CDR1 SGHRS and CDR2 YFSETQ. This chain's CDR3 is CASATGGSNTGELFF. CDR3 coding DNA: TGCGCCAGCGCCACAGGGGGCTCGAACACCGGGGAGCTGTTTTTT.

The chain carries TRBV6-5 and TRBJ2-6; D might be TRBD2 (6 bases). CDR1 is MNHEY and CDR2 is SVGAGI in the germline V gene. V shed 5 bases and J shed 0 bases, with 8 bases lying between them. The CDR3 is made up of 15 amino acids. CDR3 protein: CASSPGSSGANVLTF. As DNA, the CDR3 is TGTGCCAGCAGTCCCGGGAGCTCTGGGGCCAACGTCCTGACTTTC.

The CDR3 nucleotides are TGTGCCTGGAGTGACCGTGTGGGGACTAGCTTCTCCTACGAGCAGTACTTC. Amino acids: CAWSDRVGTSFSYEQYF. The chain carries TRBV30 and TRBJ2-7, with 9 bases lining up with TRBD2. V shed 1 base and J 0 bases; nucleotides not matched to a gene: 10. The CDR3 spans 17 residues. Germline V gives CDR1 GTSNPN, CDR2 SVGIG (reference sequence).

The rearrangement uses TRBV9 and TRBJ1-1; D is undetermined. Per the germline V gene, CDR1 is SGDLS and CDR2 is YYNGEE. The V and J ends lost 4 bases and 5 bases respectively, with 15 bases between them. This CDR3 region has 14 residues. CDR3 sequence: CASSPLSRGTEAFF. CDR3 nucleotides: TGTGCCAGCAGCCCACTAAGTCGGGGAACTGAAGCTTTCTTT.

The chain carries TRBV19 and TRBJ1-1, with a tentative D call TRBD1 (5 bases). CDR1 and CDR2 (germline): LNHDA, SQIVND (reference sequence). This CDR3 is 13 amino acids long. V lost 3 bases and J 4 bases, leaving 9 bases between the germline ends. CDR3 amino acids: CASSIMGGTEAFF. CDR3 sequence (DNA): TGTGCCAGTAGTATTATGGGGGGCACTGAAGCTTTCTTT. The full variable domain, with the rest looked up from reference TRBV19 and TRBJ1-1, is DGGITQSPKYLFRKEGQNVTLSCEQNLNHDAMYWYRQDPGQGLRLIYYSQIVNDFQKGDIAEGYSVSREKKESFPLTVTSAQKNPTAFYLCASSIMGGTEAFFGQGTRLTVV.

The J gene is TRBJ1-2, the V gene TRBV14; possibly TRBD1 for D (5 bases). Germline lookup yields CDR1 SGHDN and CDR2 FVKESK. The CDR3 contains 14 residues. Between the trimmed V and J ends, which lost 6 bases and 4 bases, there was a span of 15 bases. CDR3 region: CASSFLGRIYGYTF. For the CDR3, the DNA is TGTGCCAGCAGTTTCTTGGGGCGCATCTATGGCTACACCTTC.

This chain connects TRBV6-5 to TRBJ1-2; the D is unclear. CDR1 and CDR2 (germline): MNHEY, SVGAGI. V was trimmed by 0 bases and J by 2 bases, leaving 7 bases between them. This CDR3 spans 14 amino acids. This CDR3 reads CASSYSAPNYGYTF. CDR3 in DNA: TGTGCCAGCAGTTACTCGGCACCGAACTATGGCTACACCTTC.

A few counts support this clone. The chain couples TRBV14 to TRBJ1-1, with no clear D. Trimming shortened V by 2 bases and J by 1 base, and 8 bases separated the two germline ends. Germline V gene data show CDR1 as SGHDN and CDR2 as FVKESK. This CDR3 has 14 amino acids. The DNA for the CDR3 is TGTGCCAGCAGCCAACGAACGGGGAACACTGAAGCTTTCTTT. This translates into CASSQRTGNTEAFF.

This chain uses TRBV5-5 with TRBJ1-1, with a tentative D call TRBD1 (5 bases). V was pared by 4 bases and J by 2 bases, with 15 bases between. The CDR3 consists of 15 residues. Germline-derived CDR1 and CDR2 are SGHKS and YYEKEE (reference sequence). The DNA for the CDR3 is TGTGCCAGCAGCCGTATTCGGAGGGGCAACACTGAAGCTTTCTTT. This sequence encodes CASSRIRRGNTEAFF.

The chain couples TRBV28 to TRBJ2-1, with a tentative D call TRBD2 (5 bases). This CDR3 comprises 15 residues. The V end lost 11 bases, the J end lost 0 bases, and 17 bases lay between the germline ends. Germline CDR1 and CDR2: MDHEN and SYDVKM. CDR3 nucleotides: TGTGCCGCTTCAAAATCGGGGAGCTCCTACAATGAGCAGTTCTTC. It yields the protein CAASKSGSSYNEQFF.

The chain combines TRBV2 with TRBJ2-7; 9 nucleotides line up with TRBD1. This CDR3 is 15 amino acids long. J gave up 5 bases and V 5 bases, and 10 bases lay outside the gene matches. Germline V gene lookup returns CDR1 SNHLY and CDR2 FYNNEI. CDR3 sequence: CASSPTGTGKNEQYF. The CDR3 DNA reads TGTGCCAGCAGTCCAACTGGGACAGGGAAGAACGAGCAGTACTTC.